This T cell receptor (beta chain) was sequenced during a study of regulatory T cells in long-lasting Graves disease. Germline V gives CDR1 MNHEY, CDR2 SMNVEV (reference sequence). J gave up 11 bases and V 4 bases, and 7 bases lay outside the gene matches. CDR3 length: 14 amino acids. TCR beta libraries were built with iRepertoire HTBI primers and Arm-PCR of CDR3 regions. TCRdb processed the multiplex PCR reads anew with MiXCR; each CDR3 protein has one entry. Among hundreds of thousands of distinct CDR3 sequences listed, about 16% were seen once. Regarding time point: newly diagnosed GD, antithyroid drugs for less than 3 months. Construction of the TCR library relied on RNA isolated from PBMCs. There are many counts of this clonotype. These sequences were also reported in another study, on T cells in Graves' hyperthyroidism and ophthalmopathy. That study reports: A patient was excluded if there was uncontrolled infection, other autoimmune disease, pregnancy or lactation. Separation of ophthalmopathy from stable hyperthyroidism was achieved by a 13 V-J model. Model output signaled ophthalmopathy a median roughly 6.1 months ahead of onset.

The chain combines TRBV27 with TRBJ2-6; 8 bases align to TRBD1. Sequencing was performed on peripheral blood mononuclear cells (PBMCs), taken at new diagnosis, from a patient treated with antithyroid drugs. The clonotype originates from a man aged 18-30 years with Graves disease. CDR3: CASSSPQGADVLTF. The CDR3 DNA reads as TGTGCCAGCAGTTCGCCCCAGGGGGCTGACGTCCTGACTTTC.